This T cell receptor (beta chain) originates from a study of CD4 T cells in relation to SARS-CoV-2 and coronaviruses. Generated by immunoSEQ multiplex PCR, the TCRdb table keeps only in-frame clones and is missing some. The sample yields about 17,000 clones, about 80% seen once. The junction had 0 bases not matched to a gene; V was cut back by 0 bases and J by 5 bases. Germline V gene sequence: CDR1 SGHRS, CDR2 YFSETQ. The CDR3 sequence is 13 residues long. The unexposed donors gave CD4+ T cells in about 2011-2018, prior to COVID-19. After about 10 days of culture, CD4+ T cells were isolated. Regarding this clone: Its target is not known.

Material: CD4+ T cells from PBMCs, cultured in vitro. The V gene is TRBV5-1, the J gene TRBJ2-5; 8 bases are a match to TRBD2. The clonotype originates from a human donor in good health. The CDR3 DNA sequence: TGCGCCAGCAGCTTGGGCGGGAGGGAGACCCAGTACTTC. Its protein is CASSLGGRETQYF.